This T cell receptor (beta chain) was sequenced for a study of blood T cell repertoires in COVID-19. About the research overall: T cells, B-cell-depleted T cells, or PBMCs provided the cDNA or gDNA that served as material.

The CDR3 consists of 15 residues. Per the germline V gene, CDR1 is KGHSH and CDR2 is LQKENI. Trimming removed 0 bases at V and 4 bases at J, with 10 bases between. Sequencing was performed with immunoSEQ multiplex PCR; in TCRdb, only in-frame clones are kept and a portion is missing. The repertoire includes tens of thousands of clones, around 80% of them detected once, and about an eighth sits in the top ten. The TCR comes from a human donor in a cohort sampled during active COVID-19. The chain links TRBV18 to TRBJ1-3; a weak D match, TRBD1 (6 bases). Sequenced: peripheral blood. CDR3 coding DNA: TGTGCCAGCTCACCACCCGGGACAAGAGGAAACACCATATATTTT. Translation gives CASSPPGTRGNTIYF.